This T cell receptor (beta chain) was observed in a study of response to subunit inactivated influenza vaccine. TCRdb reprocessed the RT-PCR reads via MiXCR and lists one record per CDR3 protein. Counted here are around 250,000 distinct CDR3 sequences, less than 15% occurring once; the ten biggest clones make up 7.5% to 10%. The study's findings and limits: Authors suggested each seasonal influenza vaccination recruits few new T cells.

This CDR3 spans 15 amino acids. V lost 2 bases to trimming and J lost 1 base; unmatched junction nucleotides: 4. From germline, CDR1 is MNHEY and CDR2 SVGAGI. Remarks on this clonotype: The antigen is undetermined.

This TCR came from a man aged 50 or older who received an inactivated influenza vaccine. This chain links TRBV6-5 with TRBJ2-7, with 8 positions matching TRBD2. The source material was non-naive T cells sorted from PBMCs, sampled 14 to 15 days before vaccination. The CDR3 DNA sequence: TGTGCCAGCAGTTACGATAGCGGGGCTTCCTACGAGCAGTACTTC. Translating gives CASSYDSGASYEQYF.